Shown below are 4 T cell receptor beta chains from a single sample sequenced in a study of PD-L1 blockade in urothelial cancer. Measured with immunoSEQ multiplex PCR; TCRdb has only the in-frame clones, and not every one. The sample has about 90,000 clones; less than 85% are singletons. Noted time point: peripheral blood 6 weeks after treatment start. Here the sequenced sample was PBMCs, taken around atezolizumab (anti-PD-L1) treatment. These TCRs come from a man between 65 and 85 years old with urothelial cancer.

The CDR3, as DNA: TGTGCCAGCAGTCGTGGGGACGGGGGGAGTCCTACGCAGTATTTT. It codes for CASSRGDGGSPTQYF. This chain links TRBV7-8 with TRBJ2-3; TRBD2 agrees at 7 bases. CDR3 size: 15 residues. The V segment lost 6 bases and the J segment 8 bases; nucleotides outside the gene matches: 14. The germline V gene has CDR1 SGHVS and CDR2 FQNEAQ. The full variable domain, completed using reference TRBV7-8 and TRBJ2-3, is GAGVSQSPRYKVAKRGQDVALRCDPISGHVSLFWYQQALGQGPEFLTYFQNEAQLDKSGLPSDRFFAERPEGSVSTLKIQRTQQEDSAVYLCASSRGDGGSPTQYFGPGTRLTVL.

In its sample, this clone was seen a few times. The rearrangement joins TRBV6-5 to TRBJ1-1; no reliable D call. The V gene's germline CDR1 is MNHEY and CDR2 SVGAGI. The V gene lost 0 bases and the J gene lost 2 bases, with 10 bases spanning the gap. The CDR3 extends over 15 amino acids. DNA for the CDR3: TGTGCCAGCAGTTACTCTTACCAGACAAACACTGAAGCTTTCTTT. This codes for CASSYSYQTNTEAFF.

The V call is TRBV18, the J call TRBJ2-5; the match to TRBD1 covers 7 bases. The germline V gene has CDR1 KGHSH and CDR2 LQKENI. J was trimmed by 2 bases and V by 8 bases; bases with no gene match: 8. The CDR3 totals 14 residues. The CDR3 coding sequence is TGTGCCAGCGCATCCGGGACAGAGCAAGAGACCCAGTACTTC. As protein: CASASGTEQETQYF.

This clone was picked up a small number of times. CDR3 in amino acids: CASSQEAGDMHNEQFF. The CDR3 DNA follows: TGCGCCAGCAGCCAAGAAGCGGGAGACATGCACAATGAGCAGTTCTTC. V gene TRBV4-3 combines with J gene TRBJ2-1, with 8 bases identical to TRBD2. With V trimmed by 0 bases and J by 5 bases, 6 bases remained unmatched. The CDR3 is 16 residues long. The germline CDR1 and CDR2 sequences are LGHNA and YSLEER.